What follows are 9 T cell receptor beta chains derived from one specimen sequenced in a study of blood T cell repertoires in COVID-19. Here immunoSEQ multiplex PCR was the method, and the copy in TCRdb shows in-frame clones only, minus some. Among 150,000 to 250,000 clones listed, more than 75% were seen once. The sequencing sample was made of peripheral blood. The source of these receptors is a woman in her 40s with COVID-19, enrolled during active disease.

This rearrangement joins TRBV19 to TRBJ2-5, with 7 bases aligning to TRBD2. There are 13 residues in the CDR3. V lost 4 bases and J lost 9; bases outside the gene matches: 8. Germline V gene lookup returns CDR1 LNHDA and CDR2 SQIVND (reference sequence). The CDR3 here is CASSTRDYGPQYF. The DNA for the CDR3 is TGTGCCAGTAGTACCCGGGACTATGGTCCCCAGTACTTC.

This clone was seen a handful of times. The gene calls are TRBV2 and TRBJ1-3, with 7 bases that match TRBD1. CDR3 size: 15 residues. Germline loops: CDR1 SNHLY, CDR2 FYNNEI. With 6 bases clipped from V and 2 bases from J, the junction kept 7 bases outside the gene matches. The CDR3 DNA sequence: TGTGCCAGCAGCGAGGGGGCCGCCCCTGGAAACACCATATATTTT. Protein: CASSEGAAPGNTIYF.

CDR3 nucleotide sequence: TGTGCCAGCTCACCCGGGACAGGGAGGATTCACACTGAAGCTTTCTTT. Encoded protein: CASSPGTGRIHTEAFF. V gene TRBV18 combines with J gene TRBJ1-1, with 9 bases identical to TRBD1. Looked up from germline, CDR1 is KGHSH and CDR2 is LQKENI. The CDR3 runs 16 residues. With V trimmed by 3 bases and J by 3 bases, 8 bases remained unmatched.

This chain uses TRBV7-2 with TRBJ2-5; D remains unclear. Trimming cost V 5 bases and J 8 bases, with 12 bases left between them. Germline lookup yields CDR1 SGHTA and CDR2 FQGNSA. CDR3 length equals 12 residues. CDR3 region: CASSPLQKTQYF. The CDR3, as DNA: TGTGCCAGCAGCCCCCTCCAGAAAACCCAGTACTTC.

The chain joins TRBV15 to TRBJ1-6; 8 nucleotides match TRBD1. The germline gives CDR1 LNHNV, CDR2 YYDKDF (reference sequence). The CDR3 length is 15 residues. The trim removed 4 bases at V and 10 bases at J, leaving 9 bases unmatched. CDR3 DNA: TGTGCCACCAGCAAAGGACAGGGCCAGGGGTCACCCCTCCACTTT. Translated: CATSKGQGQGSPLHF.

V and J are TRBV10-2 and TRBJ1-2; D is undetermined. CDR1 WSHSY and CDR2 SAAADI come from the germline V gene. Trimming took off 7 bases at V and 6 bases at J, with 15 bases between the two ends. This CDR3 is built from 13 residues. Here the CDR3 DNA reads TGCGCCAGCAACCGGGATGACTTAAATGGCTACACCTTC. Protein: CASNRDDLNGYTF.

This chain joins TRBV28 and TRBJ2-7, with unresolved D. Germline V lookup: CDR1 MDHEN, CDR2 SYDVKM. This CDR3 has 15 amino acids. V was clipped by 4 bases and J by 0 bases, with 13 bases between them. The DNA of the CDR3 is TGTGCCAGCAGTTCTGGGCTTCTGAGCTCCTACGAGCAGTACTTC. It codes for CASSSGLLSSYEQYF.

This chain links TRBV6-5 with TRBJ1-2; TRBD1 might be the D (6 bases). The CDR3 is 12 amino acids. CDR1 is MNHEY and CDR2 is SVGAGI in the germline V gene. The V gene lost 8 bases and the J gene lost 5 bases, with 12 bases spanning the gap. The CDR3 sequence: CASGRTAYGYTF. Written as DNA, the CDR3 is TGTGCCAGCGGAAGGACAGCATATGGCTACACCTTC.

The chain is built from TRBV7-2 and TRBJ2-1; 11 bases fit TRBD2. V was clipped by 5 bases and J by 5 bases; unmatched bases: 11. Germline CDR1 SGHTA, CDR2 FQGNSA. There are 17 residues in the CDR3. CDR3 residues: CASSPRGGLAANNEQFF. Written as DNA, the CDR3 is TGTGCCAGCAGCCCCCGAGGGGGACTAGCGGCGAACAATGAGCAGTTCTTC.